Below, one T cell receptor (beta chain) is given with its context. The antigen remains unidentified. It may be a read error: a sequence one base away is much more abundant. CDR3 size: 11 residues. V shed 6 bases and J shed 5 bases, with 7 bases lying between them. The record originates from a study of T-cell memory formation after mild COVID-19. Study-wide results and limits: The study found contracting CD4+ clones mainly in CM and EM and contracting CD8+ clones in EMRA.

TCRdb re-called the 5' RACE reads through MiXCR, storing one row per CDR3 protein. The sample includes approximately 340,000 distinct CDR3 sequences, around 15% seen only once; the top ten take around 20%. Sequences were obtained from PBMCs or a T cell subset sorted from them (not recorded which). This chain joins TRBV12-3 or TRBV12-4 and TRBJ2-5; D is undetermined. The source of this sequence is a young man who had mild COVID-19 (a few samples of this study predate the infection). Cell type and time point are not known. CDR3: CASSEMETQYF. The CDR3 DNA follows: TGTGCCAGCAGCGAGATGGAGACCCAGTACTTC.